One and the same sample provided the 9 T cell receptor beta chains below, sequenced in a study of CD8 T cells in Susac syndrome. Random-hexamer reverse transcription was applied to roughly 0.5 to 1 ug RNA. Via MiXCR, TCRdb re-called the immunoSEQ multiplex PCR reads, giving one row per CDR3 protein. This table holds some 400,000 distinct CDR3 sequences, roughly 85% found once. The sequenced material came from CD8+ T cells from PBMCs. These receptors were obtained from a human donor with multiple sclerosis.

J is TRBJ2-7 and V is TRBV13; 7 bases fit TRBD2. Germline trimming cut 5 bases from V and 6 bases from J; bases unmatched to any gene: 7. Germline CDR1 is PRHDT and CDR2 is FYEKMQ (reference sequence). This CDR3 spans 13 amino acids. This chain's CDR3 is CASSPRLASEQYF. The CDR3 coding sequence is TGTGCCAGCAGCCCACGACTAGCAAGCGAGCAGTACTTC.

This clonotype was seen more than once but under ten times. The rearrangement links TRBV19 to TRBJ2-3, with no clear D. This CDR3 is built from 12 residues. V was pared by 3 bases and J by 1 base, with 2 bases between. From germline, CDR1 is LNHDA and CDR2 SQIVND (reference sequence). CDR3 nucleotides: TGTGCCAGTAGTATGGGCACAGATACGCAGTATTTT. Amino acid sequence: CASSMGTDTQYF.

V gene TRBV5-4 combines with J gene TRBJ1-2; TRBD1 agrees at 9 bases. This CDR3 contains 14 residues. With 0 bases clipped from V and 6 bases from J, the junction kept 3 bases outside the gene matches. CDR1 and CDR2 (germline): SGHNT, YYREEE (reference sequence). The CDR3 is CASSLDGTGHGYTF. The CDR3, as DNA: TGTGCCAGCAGCTTGGATGGGACAGGGCATGGCTACACCTTC.

The chain has TRBV29-1 and TRBJ1-4; D ambiguous. Germline V gene sequence: CDR1 SQVTM, CDR2 ANQGSEA. The V end lost 7 bases, the J end lost 7 bases, and 10 bases lay between the germline ends. This CDR3 is 11 amino acids long. The CDR3 region has the DNA TGCAGCGGATCGTGGGGTGAAAAACTGTTTTTT. It specifies CSGSWGEKLFF.

V usage is TRBV2 and J usage is TRBJ2-7; D might be TRBD1 (5 bases). V was trimmed by 4 bases and J by 6 bases, leaving 22 bases between them. The germline gives CDR1 SNHLY, CDR2 FYNNEI. The CDR3 extends over 16 amino acids. The CDR3 here is CASSVNTLVRAFEQYF. Written as DNA, the CDR3 is TGTGCCAGCAGTGTAAATACACTGGTCAGGGCCTTCGAGCAGTACTTC. The full variable domain, its missing parts supplied by reference TRBV2 and TRBJ2-7, is EPEVTQTPSHQVTQMGQEVILRCVPISNHLYFYWYRQILGQKVEFLVSFYNNEISEKSEIFDDQFSVERPDGSNFTLKIRSTKLEDSAMYFCASSVNTLVRAFEQYFGPGTRLTVT.

The rearrangement uses TRBV28 and TRBJ1-5; D is unclear. The CDR3 length is 15 residues. The V end was cut by 8 bases, the J end by 0 bases, with 14 bases between. CDR1 is MDHEN and CDR2 is SYDVKM in the germline V gene. The CDR3 nucleotides read TGTGCCAGCCGCGAATATCTCAATAGCAATCAGCCCCAGCATTTT. It specifies CASREYLNSNQPQHF.

The rearrangement uses TRBV20-1 and TRBJ2-3; 8 nucleotides agree with TRBD2. CDR1 and CDR2 (germline): DFQATT, SNEGSKA (reference sequence). Trimming took 0 bases from V and 2 from J; bases not matched to a gene: 10. The CDR3 sequence is 17 residues long. The chain's CDR3 is CSARDEKGLDLTDTQYF. The CDR3 nucleotides are TGCAGTGCTAGAGATGAAAAGGGACTAGACCTCACAGATACGCAGTATTTT.

The chain carries TRBV2 and TRBJ1-1, with D possibly matching TRBD1 (5 bases). V shed 6 bases and J shed 5 bases, with 19 bases lying between them. CDR3 size: 15 residues. The germline gives CDR1 SNHLY, CDR2 FYNNEI. CDR3 DNA sequence: TGTGCCAGCAGCGATACGGGACGTACCCCTACTGAAGCTTTCTTT. It codes for CASSDTGRTPTEAFF.

V gene TRBV5-1 combines with J gene TRBJ2-4; no clear D gene. Trimming removed 0 bases at V and 7 bases at J, with 11 bases between. This CDR3 contains 14 residues. Germline V lookup: CDR1 SGHRS, CDR2 YFSETQ. The CDR3 loop reads CASSLVSSLNIQYF. The CDR3, as DNA: TGCGCCAGCAGCTTGGTCTCCTCTCTCAACATTCAGTACTTC.